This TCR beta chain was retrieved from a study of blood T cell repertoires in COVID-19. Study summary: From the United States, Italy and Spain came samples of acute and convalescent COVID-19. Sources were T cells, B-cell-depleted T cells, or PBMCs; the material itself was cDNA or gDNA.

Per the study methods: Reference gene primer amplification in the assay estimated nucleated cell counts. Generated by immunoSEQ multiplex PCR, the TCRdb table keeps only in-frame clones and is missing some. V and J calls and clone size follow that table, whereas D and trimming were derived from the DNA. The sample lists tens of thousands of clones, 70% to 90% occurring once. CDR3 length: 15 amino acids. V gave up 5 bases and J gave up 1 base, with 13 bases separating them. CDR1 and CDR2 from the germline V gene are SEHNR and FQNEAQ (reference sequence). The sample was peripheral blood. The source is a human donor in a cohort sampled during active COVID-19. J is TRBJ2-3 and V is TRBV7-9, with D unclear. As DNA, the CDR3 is TGTGCCAGCAGCACCGATTTGACTGGCACAGATACGCAGTATTTT. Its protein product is CASSTDLTGTDTQYF.